One sample yielded the 6 T cell receptor beta chains listed below, sequenced in a study of cytomegalovirus exposure and HLA in healthy donors. Only in-frame clones appear in the TCRdb table, and some are missing; sequencing was by immunoSEQ multiplex PCR. The sample yields about 150,000 clones, about 86% seen once. Sequencing was performed on PBMCs. All receptors derive from a human donor in good health.

V and J are TRBV25-1 and TRBJ1-5; 7 nucleotides agree with TRBD1. The J segment lost 3 bases and the V segment lost 5 bases, leaving 10 bases of the junction unmatched. The germline gives CDR1 MGHDK, CDR2 SYGVNS. This CDR3 has 16 amino acids. The CDR3 is CASSSIPGQFNQPQHF. The CDR3 DNA reads TGTGCCAGCAGTAGTATCCCGGGACAGTTCAATCAGCCCCAGCATTTT.

J is TRBJ1-1 and V is TRBV6-5, with no clear D. Germline V gene sequence: CDR1 MNHEY, CDR2 SVGAGI. V gave up 2 bases and J gave up 11 bases, with 18 bases separating them. CDR3 length: 14 residues. CDR3 loop: CASSYGRKEGRAFF. CDR3 DNA: TGTGCCAGCAGTTACGGAAGGAAGGAGGGCCGCGCTTTCTTT.

The V gene is TRBV11-2, the J gene TRBJ2-2; tentative D call: TRBD1 (6 bases). V dropped 2 bases and J dropped 3 bases, with 16 bases sitting between them. The V gene's germline CDR1 is SGHAT and CDR2 FQNNGV. The CDR3 has 17 residues. The CDR3 DNA follows: TGTGCCAGCAGCTTAACCGGGACAAAGGACGACACCGGGGAGCTGTTTTTT. Amino acid sequence: CASSLTGTKDDTGELFF.

This clone came up once. The V and J genes are TRBV6-6 and TRBJ2-3; the D gene is possibly TRBD2 (6 bases). Per germline, CDR1 MNHNY and CDR2 SVGAGI (reference sequence). The CDR3 covers 15 residues. The V gene lost 7 bases and the J gene lost 2 bases, with 16 bases spanning the gap. The CDR3 here is CASTLLGGLTDTQYF. In DNA, the CDR3 is TGTGCCAGCACCCTCCTTGGGGGACTCACAGATACGCAGTATTTT.

This sequence joins TRBV27 and TRBJ2-3, with D perhaps matching TRBD1 (6 bases). The CDR3 has 15 residues. Germline V gives CDR1 MNHEY, CDR2 SMNVEV (reference sequence). Trimming cost V 6 bases and J 2 bases, with 15 bases left between them. This CDR3 is CASSQGQFFTDTQYF. The DNA of the CDR3 is TGTGCCAGCAGCCAAGGACAGTTTTTCACAGATACGCAGTATTTT.

The chain combines TRBV12-5 with TRBJ1-4, with D hard to call. The germline V gene has CDR1 LGHNT and CDR2 FRNRAP. The CDR3 totals 13 residues. Trimming removed 0 bases from V and 6 bases from J, with 5 bases in between. The CDR3 bases are TGTGCTAGTGGTTTGGTACGGTATGAAAAACTGTTTTTT. Its translation is CASGLVRYEKLFF.